The sample holds one count of the clone carrying this T cell receptor (beta chain). The junction shows a germline mismatch at one end, possibly a read error. Source study methods: Estimates of nucleated cell counts were drawn from the amplification of reference gene primers. TCRdb's copy holds only in-frame clones and misses some; the assay was immunoSEQ multiplex PCR. D and trimming come from the DNA, and the V and J calls and clone size come from that table. The data show about 94,000 clones, about three quarters seen once. These data are taken from a study of blood T cell repertoires in COVID-19. Study at large: The United States, Italy and Spain were the sources of the acute and convalescent COVID-19 samples. Sources were T cells, B-cell-depleted T cells, or PBMCs; the material itself was cDNA or gDNA.

Looked up from germline, CDR1 is MNHNS and CDR2 is SASEGT. The CDR3 is made up of 14 amino acids. Sequenced: peripheral blood. The receptor's source is a human donor in a cohort sampled during active COVID-19. This chain links TRBV6-1 with TRBJ2-7; 8 nucleotides match TRBD1. CDR3 bases: TGTGCCAGCGGTGATACAGGGGGGACCTACGAGCAGTACTTC. It translates to CASGDTGGTYEQYF.